Sequencing of this T cell receptor beta chain was carried out in a study of response to subunit inactivated influenza vaccine. Trimming stripped 1 base from V and 3 bases from J, with 13 bases between. The CDR3 has 14 residues. Germline lookup yields CDR1 DFQATT and CDR2 SNEGSKA (reference sequence). Remarks on this clonotype: Its matching antigen is unknown.

Findings of the study overall: Each seasonal influenza vaccination, the authors suggested, recruits few new T cells.

Using its own MiXCR run on the RT-PCR reads, TCRdb lists one record per CDR3 protein. The sample yields 650,000 to 800,000 distinct CDR3 sequences, approximately 14% seen once. The chain uses TRBV20-1 and TRBJ2-7, with D hard to call. Sequenced here: PBMCs from blood, sampled around 15 days before vaccination. This receptor was obtained from a man in his forties or fifties who received an inactivated influenza vaccine. The CDR3 DNA is TGCAGTGCTAGAGGACCGACCGACCTCTACGAGCAGTACTTC. Residues: CSARGPTDLYEQYF.